Listed below are T cell receptor beta chains from one sample, sequenced in a study of T cell responses to AZD1222 COVID-19 vaccine. Data came from immunoSEQ multiplex PCR; TCRdb stores just in-frame clones and leaves some out. This table has around 85,000 clones, approximately 86% appearing once. The sample was peripheral blood, taken on day 0 of AZD1222 vaccination. Source of these receptors: an adult in good health. Each CDR3 is given with its conserved first and last residue. The order of the fields is V gene, J gene, D gene, clone size, CDR3 protein, CDR3 DNA. The D gene is left open where the match is weak. A row's size may be missing; if present it is once, few, many or a size class.

TRBV19	TRBJ2-1	-	-	CASSIVPPDLGEQFF	TGTGCCAGTAGTATTGTCCCACCGGACCTCGGTGAGCAGTTCTTC
TRBV7-2	TRBJ1-3	-	-	CASSLAHFSGNTIYF	TGTGCCAGCAGCTTAGCTCACTTCTCTGGAAACACCATATATTTT
TRBV19	TRBJ2-2	TRBD1	-	CASSIQGAQENTGELFF	TGTGCCAGTAGTATACAGGGGGCGCAGGAGAACACCGGGGAGCTGTTTTTT
TRBV4-3	TRBJ2-1	-	-	CASSQDRLVSNEQFF	TGCGCCAGCAGCCAAGACCGACTAGTCTCCAATGAGCAGTTCTTC
TRBV18	TRBJ1-5	-	-	CASSPQGYDQPQHF	TGTGCCAGCTCACCACAGGGTTACGATCAGCCCCAGCATTTT
TRBV5-4	TRBJ2-5	-	-	CASANSGGQGETQYF	TGTGCCAGCGCGAATAGCGGGGGACAGGGAGAGACCCAGTACTTC
TRBV19	TRBJ2-4	TRBD2	-	CASSLAGGSSGKNIQYF	TGTGCCAGTAGTTTAGCGGGAGGTTCTTCGGGCAAAAACATTCAGTACTTC
TRBV19	TRBJ1-2	-	-	CASSIDRGWWQPKAGYGYTF	TGTGCCAGTAGTATAGATCGAGGGTGGTGGCAGCCCAAGGCGGGGTATGGCTACACCTTC
TRBV7-9	TRBJ1-2	-	-	CASSLPPPSPGGGYTF	TGTGCCAGCAGCTTACCCCCCCCCAGCCCAGGCGGTGGCTACACCTTC
TRBV2	TRBJ1-1	TRBD1	few	CASSGDRQTAFF	TGTGCCAGCAGTGGGGACAGGCAGACAGCTTTCTTT
TRBV3-1/TRBV3-2	TRBJ2-1	-	-	CASRTGLGSYNEQFF	TGTGCCAGCAGGACCGGACTGGGCTCCTACAATGAGCAGTTCTTC
TRBV9	TRBJ2-1	-	-	CASSTLVGNYNEQFF	TGTGCCAGCAGCACCCTAGTGGGGAACTACAATGAGCAGTTCTTC
TRBV6-5	TRBJ2-7	TRBD1	once	CASRRQGENYEQYF	TGTGCCAGCAGAAGACAGGGAGAAAACTACGAGCAGTACTTC
TRBV30	TRBJ2-7	-	-	CACRAFSALGEQYF	TGTGCCTGCAGAGCCTTTTCCGCTTTGGGCGAGCAGTACTTC
TRBV7-2	TRBJ2-1	TRBD2	-	CASSLVGLAGYNEQFF	TGTGCCAGCAGCTTAGTGGGACTAGCGGGATACAATGAGCAGTTCTTC
TRBV6-4	TRBJ2-2	TRBD1	once	CASRRQGVNGELFF	TGTGCCAGCAGAAGACAGGGGGTAAACGGGGAGCTGTTTTTT
TRBV19	TRBJ1-6	-	few	CASSMWGRNSPLHF	TGTGCCAGTAGTATGTGGGGGAGGAATTCACCCCTCCACTTT
TRBV7-8	TRBJ2-1	TRBD2	-	CASSLLRGTSGSLHETQFF	TGTGCCAGCAGCTTACTAAGGGGGACTAGCGGGAGCCTACACGAGACGCAGTTCTTC
TRBV29-1	TRBJ1-2	TRBD1	-	CSVAPTGINYGYTF	TGCAGCGTTGCCCCGACAGGGATTAACTATGGCTACACCTTC
TRBV30	TRBJ1-2	-	-	CAFPDRNNYGYTF	TGTGCCTTCCCGGACAGAAATAACTATGGCTACACCTTC
TRBV3-1/TRBV3-2	TRBJ1-6	-	once	CASSQVENSPLHF	TGTGCCAGCAGCCAAGTTGAAAATTCACCCCTCCACTTT
TRBV2	TRBJ1-6	-	once	CASSEGWAGNSNSPLHF	TGTGCCAGCAGTGAAGGCTGGGCAGGGAACAGTAATTCACCCCTCCACTTT
TRBV11-2	TRBJ2-2	TRBD2	-	CASSLGSASGSLAGELFF	TGTGCCAGCAGCTTAGGTTCTGCTAGCGGGAGTTTAGCCGGGGAGCTGTTTTTT
TRBV2	TRBJ1-5	TRBD1	-	CASGDRGYWQPQHF	TGTGCCAGCGGGGACAGGGGTTATTGGCAGCCCCAGCATTTT
TRBV18	TRBJ1-4	-	-	CASSPGGQDKANEKLFF	TGTGCCAGCTCACCCGGGGGGCAGGATAAAGCTAATGAAAAACTGTTTTTT
TRBV9	TRBJ2-1	TRBD2	-	CASSAAGGLVNEQFF	TGTGCCAGCAGCGCAGCGGGAGGGCTAGTCAATGAGCAGTTCTTC
TRBV5-1	TRBJ2-5	TRBD2	-	CASGGLAGGTETQYF	TGCGCCAGCGGCGGACTAGCGGGAGGGACTGAGACCCAGTACTTC
TRBV19	TRBJ1-5	TRBD1	once	CASSPTGGGQPQHF	TGTGCCAGTAGCCCAACAGGGGGCGGACAGCCCCAGCATTTT
TRBV6-5	TRBJ1-4	-	-	CASRVTGTNEKLFF	TGTGCCAGCAGGGTGACGGGCACTAATGAAAAACTGTTTTTT
TRBV6-5	TRBJ2-3	TRBD1	once	CASSFSHGQVPDTQYF	TGTGCCAGCAGTTTTTCCCACGGACAGGTTCCAGATACGCAGTATTTT
TRBV6-4	TRBJ2-3	-	-	CASSESDSTDTQYF	TGTGCCAGCAGTGAAAGTGATAGCACAGATACGCAGTATTTT
TRBV12-3/TRBV12-4	TRBJ1-1	-	-	CASRWTMNTEAFF	TGTGCCAGCAGGTGGACTATGAACACTGAAGCTTTCTTT
TRBV5-4	TRBJ2-2	-	few	CASSWVGDTGELFF	TGTGCCAGCAGCTGGGTGGGTGACACCGGGGAGCTGTTTTTT
TRBV10-2	TRBJ1-1	-	-	CASSVGNTEAFF	TGCGCCAGCAGTGTGGGGAACACTGAAGCTTTCTTT
TRBV5-1	TRBJ2-3	-	-	CASRLAPTTDTQYF	TGCGCCAGCAGACTAGCCCCCACCACAGATACGCAGTATTTT
TRBV12-2	TRBJ1-5	-	-	CASRLASQGFQPQHF	TGTGCAAGTCGCTTAGCATCCCAGGGTTTCCAGCCCCAGCATTTT